This TCR beta chain emerged from a study of radiotherapy plus CTLA-4 blockade in lung cancer. Looking at the study overall: Objective response rate was 15% to 20%; disease control rate, 31%.

Germline lookup yields CDR1 MNHNY and CDR2 SVGAGI (reference sequence). The CDR3 has 13 residues. With 6 bases clipped from V and 7 bases from J, the junction kept 7 bases outside the gene matches. Study-wide results and limits: After treatment with radiotherapy plus ipilimumab, TCR clones that came from the tumor expanded in blood. Among reported predictors of response, early blood T cell clone dynamics with interferon-beta performed best.

TCRdb's table, derived via immunoSEQ multiplex PCR, lists solely in-frame clones and lacks some. This sample has around 70,000 clones, with around 83% found just once. On this clone itself: Its antigen is still unknown.

The sample in question was peripheral blood, obtained from a patient treated with radiotherapy plus ipilimumab. The J gene is TRBJ1-2, the V gene TRBV6-6; 8 positions match TRBD1. This receptor was taken from a human donor with non-small cell lung cancer who had a partial response to radiotherapy plus ipilimumab. This chain's CDR3 is CASRPQGEGGYTF. The CDR3 bases are TGTGCCAGCAGACCACAGGGGGAAGGTGGCTACACCTTC.